The 24 T cell receptor beta chains below come from one sample, sequenced in a study of neurological immune-mediated disorders. TCRdb reprocessed the 5' RACE reads with MiXCR, giving one entry per CDR3 protein. The profile shows about 40,000 distinct CDR3 sequences, roughly 14% of them singletons. The sequenced sample consisted of CD4+ T cells from blood. The receptors were gathered from a woman between 55 and 75 years old with HTLV-1-associated myelopathy (HAM/TSP).

There are many counts of this clonotype. The chain uses TRBV18 and TRBJ1-4, with D possibly TRBD1 on 6 matching bases. Trimming took off 2 bases at V and 7 bases at J, with 14 bases between the two ends. Germline values: CDR1 KGHSH, CDR2 LQKENI. The CDR3 loop spans 15 amino acids. The CDR3 loop is CASSPAGTPIEKLFF. CDR3 coding DNA: TGTGCCAGCTCACCAGCCGGGACACCAATTGAAAAACTGTTTTTT.

The sample holds many counts of this clonotype. This chain connects TRBV20-1 to TRBJ1-5; no clear D gene. Trimming left V 6 bases short and J 0 bases short, with 12 bases between. CDR1 DFQATT and CDR2 SNEGSKA come from the germline V gene (reference sequence). This CDR3 region has 14 residues. Here the CDR3 DNA reads TGCAGTGCCGCCCTGGGTTATAGCAATCAGCCCCAGCATTTT. Its translation is CSAALGYSNQPQHF.

This clonotype was counted ten times or more. The rearrangement links TRBV12-3 or TRBV12-4 to TRBJ2-3; 11 bases are shared with TRBD1. V shed 5 bases, J shed 3 bases, and the junction held 7 bases outside the gene matches. The CDR3 has 16 residues. CDR3 residues: CASSSGTGGGTDTQYF. CDR3 nucleotide sequence: TGTGCCAGCAGTAGTGGGACAGGGGGTGGTACAGATACGCAGTATTTT.

The table lists this clonotype with many counts. This sequence joins TRBV25-1 and TRBJ2-7; D remains ambiguous. Trimming removed 2 bases at V and 6 bases at J, with 14 bases between. Germline CDR1 and CDR2: MGHDK and SYGVNS. This CDR3 has 14 residues. Here the CDR3 DNA reads TGTGCCAGCAGTGAAGTTCGTTATGGGGTCGAGCAGTACTTC. The encoded protein is CASSEVRYGVEQYF.

Ten or more counts support this clonotype. The rearrangement links TRBV7-8 to TRBJ1-2; tentatively, D is TRBD1 (5 bases). The CDR3 consists of 15 residues. CDR1 SGHVS and CDR2 FQNEAQ come from the germline V gene. V was trimmed by 0 bases and J by 6 bases, leaving 14 bases between them. The CDR3 nucleotides are TGTGCCAGCAGCTTAGCTACAGACAGTTCCGATGGCTACACCTTC. It specifies CASSLATDSSDGYTF.

This clonotype was counted ten times or more. The CDR3 sequence is CSAPTGGPDTQYF. In nucleotides, the CDR3 is TGCAGTGCTCCGACAGGGGGCCCAGATACGCAGTATTTT. The chain uses TRBV20-1 and TRBJ2-3; 10 positions agree with TRBD1. The CDR3 is made up of 13 amino acids. Germline CDR1 and CDR2: DFQATT and SNEGSKA (reference sequence). V was pared by 5 bases and J by 4 bases, with 3 bases of the junction left unmatched.

V usage is TRBV10-3 and J usage is TRBJ2-3; tentatively, D is TRBD2 (5 bases). Trimming left V 11 bases short and J 0 bases short, with 18 bases between. The CDR3 is 15 amino acids. Looked up from germline, CDR1 is ENHRY and CDR2 is SYGVKD. The CDR3 DNA sequence: TGTGCCGGAGCTCACTGGACTGGGAGCACAGATACGCAGTATTTT. Translated: CAGAHWTGSTDTQYF.

This clonotype was counted ten times or more. The chain has TRBV7-3 and TRBJ1-1; D is perhaps TRBD1 (6 bases). Trimming removed 4 bases from V and 1 base from J, with 7 bases in between. There are 13 residues in the CDR3. The germline gives CDR1 SGHTA, CDR2 FQGTGA. CDR3 sequence reads: CASSSQGNTEAFF. In DNA, the CDR3 is TGTGCCAGCAGCTCACAGGGGAACACTGAAGCTTTCTTT.

This chain links TRBV4-1 with TRBJ2-1; D is undetermined. V was pared by 0 bases and J by 8 bases, with 5 bases between. Germline V gene sequence: CDR1 MGHRA, CDR2 YSYEKL. The CDR3 totals 12 residues. This chain's CDR3 is CASSQDEDEQFF. The CDR3 nucleotides are TGCGCCAGCAGCCAAGATGAAGATGAGCAGTTCTTC.

This clonotype was recorded many times. The CDR3 loop is CASSRDLGDTEAFF. CDR3 nucleotides: TGCGCCAGCAGCCGGGACCTAGGGGACACTGAAGCTTTCTTT. The chain carries TRBV5-1 and TRBJ1-1; a possible D gene is TRBD1 (5 bases). Per the germline V gene, CDR1 is SGHRS and CDR2 is YFSETQ. This CDR3 region has 14 residues. With 4 bases removed from V and 3 bases from J, the gap between germline ends came to 13 bases.

This clonotype was counted ten times or more. J is TRBJ1-1 and V is TRBV29-1; 9 bases are shared with TRBD1. Germline CDR1 reads SQVTM; CDR2 reads ANQGSEA. The CDR3 consists of 15 residues. V shed 3 bases, J shed 1 base, and the junction held 6 bases outside the gene matches. For the CDR3, the DNA is TGCAGCGTTGAGGGAGTGACAGGGGGGAACACTGAAGCTTTCTTT. This gives the protein CSVEGVTGGNTEAFF.

Ten or more counts support this clonotype. The rearrangement joins TRBV20-1 to TRBJ2-3; a weak D match, TRBD1 (5 bases). This CDR3 contains 12 residues. Trimming took off 7 bases at V and 1 base at J, with 9 bases between the two ends. Germline assignment: CDR1 DFQATT and CDR2 SNEGSKA (reference sequence). The CDR3 sequence: CSVGRGTDTQYF. The CDR3 nucleotides read TGCAGTGTAGGCAGGGGCACAGATACGCAGTATTTT.

This clonotype was picked up many times. The chain links TRBV28 to TRBJ1-1; D not resolved. V was clipped by 5 bases and J by 0 bases, with 16 bases between them. From germline, CDR1 is MDHEN and CDR2 SYDVKM. The CDR3 spans 16 residues. The CDR3 loop is CASSPVKFVMNTEAFF. As DNA, the CDR3 is TGTGCCAGCAGTCCCGTCAAGTTTGTCATGAACACTGAAGCTTTCTTT.

The chain joins TRBV12-3 or TRBV12-4 to TRBJ1-2; 9 positions match TRBD1. V lost 7 bases and J lost 6; bases outside the gene matches: 9. The CDR3 is 14 residues long. The CDR3 bases are TGTGCCAGCACCACTACAGGGGGCAAGGATGGCTACACCTTC. Protein: CASTTTGGKDGYTF.

This clonotype was seen ten or more times. The rearrangement joins TRBV12-3 or TRBV12-4 to TRBJ1-3; TRBD1 might be the D (5 bases). The CDR3 is 16 amino acids. V gave up 6 bases and J gave up 2 bases, with 17 bases separating them. This chain's CDR3 is CASSPYPGLPGNTIYF. In nucleotides, the CDR3 is TGTGCCAGCAGCCCCTACCCAGGGCTACCTGGAAACACCATATATTTT.

This chain links TRBV27 with TRBJ2-7, with D possibly being TRBD1 or TRBD2 (5 bases each). V was shortened by 5 bases and J by 2 bases, with 16 bases between the two germline ends. The CDR3 has 15 amino acids. Germline CDR1 is MNHEY and CDR2 is SMNVEV (reference sequence). CDR3 loop: CASSKKEGSTYEQYF. CDR3 bases: TGTGCCAGCAGTAAAAAAGAGGGGTCGACCTACGAGCAGTACTTC.

This clonotype has a count of ten or more. The CDR3 sequence is CASSVGAGTDTQYF. CDR3 nucleotides: TGTGCCAGCAGCGTAGGCGCAGGCACAGATACGCAGTATTTT. The J gene is TRBJ2-3, the V gene TRBV9; no clear D gene. V dropped 0 bases and J dropped 1 base, with 6 bases sitting between them. The CDR3 covers 14 residues. The germline gives CDR1 SGDLS, CDR2 YYNGEE. Complete variable domain (other parts from reference TRBV9 and TRBJ2-3): DSGVTQTPKHLITATGQRVTLRCSPRSGDLSVYWYQQSLDQGLQFLIQYYNGEERAKGNILERFSAQQFPDLHSELNLSSLELGDSALYFCASSVGAGTDTQYFGPGTRLTVL.

This clonotype has at least ten counts. The genes are TRBV7-2 and TRBJ1-3; 10 nucleotides align to TRBD1. J lost 0 bases, V lost 4 bases, and 6 bases had no gene match. Per germline, CDR1 SGHTA and CDR2 FQGNSA. This CDR3 is 17 amino acids long. CDR3 sequence (DNA): TGTGCCAGCAGCTCGGGGACAGGGGAACTCTCTGGAAACACCATATATTTT. Translation: CASSSGTGELSGNTIYF.

This clonotype has just one count. The chain carries TRBV7-9 and TRBJ1-1; D gene unclear. The CDR3 loop spans 15 amino acids. In germline, CDR1 is SEHNR, CDR2 FQNEAQ (reference sequence). V was trimmed by 5 bases and J by 7 bases, leaving 20 bases between them. The CDR3 reads CASSIFESQISEAFF. The CDR3, as DNA: TGTGCCAGCAGCATATTTGAGAGCCAGATCAGTGAAGCTTTCTTT.

This clonotype was counted ten times or more. This rearrangement joins TRBV20-1 to TRBJ2-5; the match to TRBD1 covers 8 bases. Germline assignment: CDR1 DFQATT and CDR2 SNEGSKA (reference sequence). The CDR3 extends over 15 amino acids. Trimming at V came to 6 bases and at J to 5 bases, leaving 14 bases not matched to a gene. The DNA for the CDR3 is TGCAGTGCCAACCCGTTCAGGGGGCCGGGGGAGACCCAGTACTTC. It encodes CSANPFRGPGETQYF.

This clonotype has at least ten counts. This chain uses TRBV12-3 or TRBV12-4 with TRBJ2-7, with TRBD2 matching over 14 bases. With V trimmed by 6 bases and J by 0 bases, 16 bases remained unmatched. The CDR3 runs to 20 residues. CDR3 DNA sequence: TGTGCCAGCAGCCGCTCAACGACGGGACTAGCGGGGGTCATCTCCTACGAGCAGTACTTC. This encodes CASSRSTTGLAGVISYEQYF.

In its sample, this clonotype was seen many times. V and J are TRBV7-8 and TRBJ1-2; D remains ambiguous. CDR1 and CDR2 from the germline V gene are SGHVS and FQNEAQ. The CDR3 has 14 amino acids. Trimming cost V 3 bases and J 8 bases, with 16 bases left between them. The CDR3 loop is CASSFPDMLKGYTF. CDR3 bases: TGTGCCAGCAGCTTCCCTGACATGCTTAAGGGCTACACCTTC.

The J gene is TRBJ2-5, the V gene TRBV7-8; weak D call: TRBD2 (6 bases). The ends were cut back, 2 bases at V and 14 bases at J, with 21 bases in the middle. The V gene's germline CDR1 is SGHVS and CDR2 FQNEAQ. The CDR3 is made up of 14 amino acids. The chain's CDR3 is CASSLSRTRDWGYF. The DNA of the CDR3 is TGTGCCAGCAGCTTATCTCGGACTCGGGACTGGGGTTACTTC. The full variable domain, rest sourced from reference TRBV7-8 and TRBJ2-5, is GAGVSQSPRYKVAKRGQDVALRCDPISGHVSLFWYQQALGQGPEFLTYFQNEAQLDKSGLPSDRFFAERPEGSVSTLKIQRTQQEDSAVYLCASSLSRTRDWGYFGPGTRLLVL.

This clonotype has ten or more counts. The rearrangement links TRBV15 to TRBJ1-2; no clear D gene. Germline assignment: CDR1 LNHNV and CDR2 YYDKDF (reference sequence). The CDR3 sequence is 14 residues long. Trimming cost V 0 bases and J 7 bases, with 12 bases left between them. CDR3 residues: CATSRDLGTVGYTF. For the CDR3, the DNA is TGTGCCACCAGCAGAGATCTCGGAACGGTTGGCTACACCTTC.